The 2 T cell receptor beta chains reported below all come from one sample, sequenced in a study of blood T cell repertoires in COVID-19. Assay used: immunoSEQ multiplex PCR; TCRdb lists only in-frame clones, some missing. The table records about 170,000 clones, over 70% of them present only once. The sample was peripheral blood. The receptors derive from a woman in her seventies who had recovered from COVID-19.

The chain couples TRBV28 to TRBJ2-5, with TRBD1 matching over 7 bases. Germline V gene data show CDR1 as MDHEN and CDR2 as SYDVKM. The CDR3 consists of 14 residues. The trim removed 5 bases at V and 5 bases at J, leaving 8 bases unmatched. This CDR3 is CASSDDRETETQYF. The DNA of the CDR3 is TGTGCCAGCAGTGATGACAGGGAGACGGAGACCCAGTACTTC.

V is TRBV4-2 and J is TRBJ2-1; D gene ambiguous. The CDR3 has 13 amino acids. Germline V gene lookup returns CDR1 LGHNA and CDR2 YNFKEQ. V lost 4 bases to trimming and J lost 9 bases, with 13 bases between them. The CDR3 nucleotides read TGTGCCAGCAGCCGAGGCGGTGTACTTGAGCAGTTCTTC. This sequence encodes CASSRGGVLEQFF.